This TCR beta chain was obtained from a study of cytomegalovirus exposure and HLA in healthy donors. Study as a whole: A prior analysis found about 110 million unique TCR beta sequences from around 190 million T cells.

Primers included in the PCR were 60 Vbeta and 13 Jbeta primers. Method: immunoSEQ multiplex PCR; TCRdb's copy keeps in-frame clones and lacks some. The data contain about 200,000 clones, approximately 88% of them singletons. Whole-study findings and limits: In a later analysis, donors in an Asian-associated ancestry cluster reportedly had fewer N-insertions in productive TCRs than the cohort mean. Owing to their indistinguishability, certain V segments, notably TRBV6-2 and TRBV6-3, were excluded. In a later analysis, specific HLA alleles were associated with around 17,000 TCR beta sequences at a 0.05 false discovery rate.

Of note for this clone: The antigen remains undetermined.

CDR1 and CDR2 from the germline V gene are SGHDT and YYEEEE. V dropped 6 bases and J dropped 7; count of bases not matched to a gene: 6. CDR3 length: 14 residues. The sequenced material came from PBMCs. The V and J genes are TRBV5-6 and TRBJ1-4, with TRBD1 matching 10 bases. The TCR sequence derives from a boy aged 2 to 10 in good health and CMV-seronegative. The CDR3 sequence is CASNPTGGVEKLFF. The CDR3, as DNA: TGTGCCAGCAACCCGACAGGGGGCGTTGAAAAACTGTTTTTT.